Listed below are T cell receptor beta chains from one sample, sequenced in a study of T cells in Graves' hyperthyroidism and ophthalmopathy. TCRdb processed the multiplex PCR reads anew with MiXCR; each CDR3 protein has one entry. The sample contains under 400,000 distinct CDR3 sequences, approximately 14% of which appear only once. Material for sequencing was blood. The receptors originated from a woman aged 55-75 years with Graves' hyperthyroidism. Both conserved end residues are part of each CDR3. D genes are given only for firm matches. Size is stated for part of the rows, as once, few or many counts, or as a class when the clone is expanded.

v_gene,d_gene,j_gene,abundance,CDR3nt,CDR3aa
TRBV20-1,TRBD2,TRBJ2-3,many,TGCAGTGCGCGCACCGCCGGGGGACTAGCGGGGTCCTCGCTAGATACGCAGTATTTT,CSARTAGGLAGSSLDTQYF
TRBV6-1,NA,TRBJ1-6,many,TGTGCCAGCACTCTCCGCTATAATTCACCCCTCCACTTT,CASTLRYNSPLHF
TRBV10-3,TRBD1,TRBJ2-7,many,TGTGCCATCAGTGATCCGACAGGGCTCTCCTACGAGCAGTACTTC,CAISDPTGLSYEQYF
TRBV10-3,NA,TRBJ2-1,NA,TGTGCCATCAGTGACGGGAGCGGAATAGGGGTGCAGTTCTTC,CAISDGSGIGVQFF
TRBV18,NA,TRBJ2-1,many,TGTGCCAGCTCACCAGAAAGAATCTACAATGAGCAGTTCTTC,CASSPERIYNEQFF
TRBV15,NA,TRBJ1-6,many,TGTGCCACCAGGACGAGTTTTGTTTCACCCCTCCACTTT,CATRTSFVSPLHF
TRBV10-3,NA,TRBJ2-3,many,TGTGCCATCAGTAACCGCGTGGACACAGATACGCAGTATTTT,CAISNRVDTDTQYF
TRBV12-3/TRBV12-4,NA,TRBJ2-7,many,TGTGCCAGCACCCCGGGGTTGATAAACGAGCAGTACTTC,CASTPGLINEQYF
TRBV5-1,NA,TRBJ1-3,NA,TGCGCCAGCAGCGTCCAAGGGGGCTCTGGAAACACCATATATTTT,CASSVQGGSGNTIYF
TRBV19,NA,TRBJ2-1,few,TGTGCCAGTAGTATCCTGGACCGAGGAAATGAGCAGTTCTTC,CASSILDRGNEQFF
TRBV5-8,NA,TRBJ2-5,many,TGTGCCAGCAGCTTGGTCGGAGGGAGGGAGACCCAGTACTTC,CASSLVGGRETQYF
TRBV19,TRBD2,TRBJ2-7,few,TGTGCCAGTAGTAGTAGGGTAGCGGGGCTCCACGAGCAGTACTTC,CASSSRVAGLHEQYF
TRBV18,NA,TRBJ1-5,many,TGTGCCAGCTCACCCTTCGACAGCATGGAGCAGCCCCAGCATTTT,CASSPFDSMEQPQHF
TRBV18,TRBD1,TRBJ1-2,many,TGTGCCAGCTCACCACGGGACAGTTACAACTATGGCTACACCTTC,CASSPRDSYNYGYTF
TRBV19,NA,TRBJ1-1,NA,TGTGCCAGTAGTATAGTCAAGGTGAACACTGAAGCTTTCTTT,CASSIVKVNTEAFF
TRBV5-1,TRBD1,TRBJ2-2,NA,TGCGCCAGCAGCTTGTCCCGGGACTCCGGGACAGGGAACGGGGAGCTGTTTTTT,CASSLSRDSGTGNGELFF
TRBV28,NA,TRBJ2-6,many,TGTGCCAGCATGATGGACCCCTCTGGGGCCAACGTCCTGACTTTC,CASMMDPSGANVLTF
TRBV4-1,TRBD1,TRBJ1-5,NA,TGCGCCAGCAGCCAGCCCGACAGGGGGAATCAGCCCCAGCATTTT,CASSQPDRGNQPQHF
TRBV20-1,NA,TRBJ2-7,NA,TGCAGTGCTAGAGATCCTCTCGGATCCTACGAGCAGTACTTC,CSARDPLGSYEQYF
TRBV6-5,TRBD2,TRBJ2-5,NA,TGTGCCAGCAGTTACTCGGGGGGGTTAGAAGAGACCCAGTACTTC,CASSYSGGLEETQYF
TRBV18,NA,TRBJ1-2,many,TGTGCCAGCTCAAGCCGGAACAGCGCTAACTATGGCTACACCTTC,CASSSRNSANYGYTF
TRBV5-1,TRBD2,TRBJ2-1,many,TGCGCCAGCAGCTTGGCGTCTAGCGGGTACAATGAGCAGTTCTTC,CASSLASSGYNEQFF
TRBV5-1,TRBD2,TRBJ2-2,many,TGCGCCAGCAGCGGACTAGCGGGAGCGGACACCGGGGAGCTGTTTTTT,CASSGLAGADTGELFF
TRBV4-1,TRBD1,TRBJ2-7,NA,TGCGCCAGCAGCCAAGGGTGGGACCCCGGGACAGGGCGGTACGAGCAGTACTTC,CASSQGWDPGTGRYEQYF
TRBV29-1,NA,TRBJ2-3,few,TGCAGCGTGCACGGCGGCAGGAGAGGAGATACGCAGTATTTT,CSVHGGRRGDTQYF
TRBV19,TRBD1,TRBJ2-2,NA,TGTGCCAGTAGTACGGGAATGGGACAGGGCTACACCGGGGAGCTGTTTTTT,CASSTGMGQGYTGELFF
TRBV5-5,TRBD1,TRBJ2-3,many,TGTGCCAGCAGCTCCACGTGGGGCCAGGGGGGCACAGATACGCAGTATTTT,CASSSTWGQGGTDTQYF
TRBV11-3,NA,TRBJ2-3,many,TGTGCCAGCAGCTTAGCCGGGGGTAGCGCAGATACGCAGTATTTT,CASSLAGGSADTQYF
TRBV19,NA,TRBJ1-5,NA,TGTGCCAGCTCAAGGGGTTCCCCCTTTAGCAATCAGCCCCAGCATTTT,CASSRGSPFSNQPQHF
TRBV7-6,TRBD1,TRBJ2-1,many,TGTGCCAGCCGGGGACAGGGTTCAGTGGGTGAGCAGTTCTTC,CASRGQGSVGEQFF
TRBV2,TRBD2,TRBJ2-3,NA,TGTGCCAGCAGACTAGCGGGAACCCTTAGCACAGATACGCAGTATTTT,CASRLAGTLSTDTQYF
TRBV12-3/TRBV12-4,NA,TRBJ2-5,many,TGTGCCAGCAGTCTGAACAGGGACCAAGAGACCCAGTACTTC,CASSLNRDQETQYF
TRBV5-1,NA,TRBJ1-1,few,TGCGCCAGCAGCCCTGTGTTGTCAGGGGACACTGAAGCTTTCTTT,CASSPVLSGDTEAFF
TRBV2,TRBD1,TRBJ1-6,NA,TGTGCCAGCAGGGGTAGGGACAGAAATTCACCCCTCCACTTT,CASRGRDRNSPLHF
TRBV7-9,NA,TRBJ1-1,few,TGTGCCAGCAGCTGGGGGGTGGACACTGAAGCTTTCTTT,CASSWGVDTEAFF
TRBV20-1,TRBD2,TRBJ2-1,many,TGCAGTGCATGGCTAGCGGGCCCCAGGAGCTCCTACAATGAGCAGTTCTTC,CSAWLAGPRSSYNEQFF
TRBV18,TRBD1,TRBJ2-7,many,TGTGCCAGCTCACCACAGGGGGCGGTCTCCTACGAGCAGTACTTC,CASSPQGAVSYEQYF
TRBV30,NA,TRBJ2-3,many,TGTGCCTGGAGTGTAGCCGGAGCAGATACGCAGTATTTT,CAWSVAGADTQYF
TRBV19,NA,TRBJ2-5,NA,TGTGCCAGTAGTATACGAGGAGGGGAAGAGACCCAGTACTTC,CASSIRGGEETQYF
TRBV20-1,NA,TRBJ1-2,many,TGCAGTGCTAGAGAGGGAGAAAATTATGGCTACACCTTC,CSAREGENYGYTF
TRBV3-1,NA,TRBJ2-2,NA,TGTGCCAGCAGCCGCCCAGTGGCGGGGAGAACCGGGGAGCTGTTTTTT,CASSRPVAGRTGELFF
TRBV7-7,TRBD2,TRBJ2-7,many,TGTGCTAGCAGCCCTAGGGTAATGGCGGGAGTGGTCGAGCAGTACTTC,CASSPRVMAGVVEQYF
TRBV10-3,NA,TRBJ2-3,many,TGTGCCATCTCTGCCCCTTACACGAGGGGATTGGATACGCAGTATTTT,CAISAPYTRGLDTQYF
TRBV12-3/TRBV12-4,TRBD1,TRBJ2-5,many,TGTGCCAGCAGTCACGGACAGGGTGTAGAGACCCAGTACTTC,CASSHGQGVETQYF
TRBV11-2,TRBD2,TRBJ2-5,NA,TGTGCCAGCAGCCCCGAGAGCGGGAAGAAGACCCAGTACTTC,CASSPESGKKTQYF